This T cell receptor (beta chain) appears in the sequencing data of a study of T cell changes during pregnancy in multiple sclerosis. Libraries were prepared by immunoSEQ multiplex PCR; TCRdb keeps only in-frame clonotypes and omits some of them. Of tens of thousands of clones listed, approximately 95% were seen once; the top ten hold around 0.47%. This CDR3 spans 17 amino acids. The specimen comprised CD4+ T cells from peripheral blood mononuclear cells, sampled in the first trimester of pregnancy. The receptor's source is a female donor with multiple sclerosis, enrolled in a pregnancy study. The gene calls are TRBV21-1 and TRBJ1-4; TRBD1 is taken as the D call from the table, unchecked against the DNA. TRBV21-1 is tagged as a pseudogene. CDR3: CASSTRERTATNEKLFF. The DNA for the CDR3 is TGTGCCAGCAGCACCCGAGAAAGGACAGCAACTAATGAAAAACTGTTTTTT.